The next 3 T cell receptor beta chains were all read from a single sample in a study of CXCR3-negative and CXCR3-positive naive CD8 T cells. The study made its TRB cDNA libraries by 5' RACE, adding UMI labels. After re-calling the 5' RACE reads, TCRdb lists one entry per CDR3 protein, DNA absent. The specimen's table records some 61,000 distinct CDR3 sequences. Sequenced material: naive CXCR3- CD8+ T cells from blood. Subset noted: CD45RO-CCR7+CD27+CD95- naive CD8+ T cells lacking CXCR3 (TNR3-). These receptors all stem from a human donor in good health. Some clones in this sample may be carry-over from other donors' samples.

The chain links TRBV6-2 or TRBV6-3 to TRBJ2-3; no DNA is available, so the TRBD2 call from TCRdb remains unchecked. The CDR3 runs 18 residues. CDR1 is MNHEY, CDR2 SVGEGT, per germline. CDR3 amino acids: CASSYQSGGIASTDTQYF.

The gene calls are TRBV5-5 and TRBJ2-7. The CDR3 consists of 15 residues. Germline V CDR1 and CDR2: SGHKS, YYEKEE (reference sequence). The CDR3 reads CASSLDSHGPYEQYF.

This chain joins TRBV5-5 and TRBJ1-4. CDR3 length: 15 residues. CDR1 is SGHKS, CDR2 YYEKEE, per germline (reference sequence). This CDR3 reads CASSSTESISKKLFF.